A single sample is the source of the 12 T cell receptor beta chains below, sequenced in a study of blood T cell repertoires in COVID-19. TCRdb's copy holds only in-frame clones and misses some; the assay was immunoSEQ multiplex PCR. Here the sample spans 100,000 to 120,000 clones, 81% being singletons. What was sequenced was peripheral blood. These TCRs come from a man older than 75 with acute or convalescent COVID-19.

Only one count was recorded for this clone. The chain couples TRBV19 to TRBJ2-1; 9 nucleotides line up with TRBD2. Germline CDR1 and CDR2: LNHDA and SQIVND (reference sequence). J lost 4 bases, V lost 1 base, and 8 bases had no gene match. This CDR3 is 17 amino acids long. CDR3 sequence: CASSIAPGLAKYNEQFF. CDR3 DNA: TGTGCCAGTAGTATAGCTCCGGGACTAGCAAAGTACAATGAGCAGTTCTTC.

This chain uses TRBV24-1 with TRBJ2-1, with D perhaps TRBD1 (7 bases). The V end lost 4 bases, the J end lost 4 bases, and 16 bases lay between the germline ends. In germline, CDR1 is KGHDR, CDR2 SFDVKD. This CDR3 has 16 residues. The CDR3 sequence is CATSDNRGGFYNEQFF. The CDR3, as DNA: TGTGCCACCAGTGACAACAGGGGAGGATTTTACAATGAGCAGTTCTTC.

This clone was seen only a few times. V usage is TRBV19 and J usage is TRBJ1-4; weak D call: TRBD1 (6 bases). V was clipped by 1 base and J by 1 base, with 7 bases between them. This CDR3 has 15 amino acids. Germline values: CDR1 LNHDA, CDR2 SQIVND (reference sequence). Here the CDR3 reads CASSIGGLTNEKLFF. The CDR3 bases are TGTGCCAGTAGTATAGGGGGGCTAACTAATGAAAAACTGTTTTTT.

This chain joins TRBV3-1 (or the pseudogene TRBV3-2) and TRBJ2-7; 8 bases are shared with TRBD1. This CDR3 comprises 14 residues. The V and J ends lost 5 bases and 3 bases, in that order; junction bases with no gene match: 6. Germline loops: CDR1 LGHDT, CDR2 YNNKEL (reference sequence). The CDR3 DNA reads TGTGCCAGCAGCTTGGGACAGGTCTTCTACGAGCAGTACTTC. Protein: CASSLGQVFYEQYF.

Only a few counts were recorded for this clone. This chain connects TRBV5-6 to TRBJ2-7, with D possibly TRBD2 on 7 matching bases. In germline, CDR1 is SGHDT, CDR2 YYEEEE. The CDR3 runs to 15 residues. Trimming stripped 2 bases from V and 1 base from J, with 13 bases between. The CDR3, as DNA: TGTGCCAGCAGCTTAAACAGGGAGGGGTCCTACGAGCAGTACTTC. Protein product: CASSLNREGSYEQYF.

The chain couples TRBV30 to TRBJ2-2, with TRBD1 matching over 8 bases. CDR1 and CDR2 (germline): GTSNPN, SVGIG (reference sequence). The CDR3 consists of 14 residues. V lost 4 bases to trimming and J lost 6 bases; unmatched junction nucleotides: 7. The CDR3 nucleotides read TGTGCCTGGATCGCAGGGGGCCTTTCCGGGGAGCTGTTTTTT. Translated, it gives CAWIAGGLSGELFF.

The V and J genes are TRBV2 and TRBJ2-7, with D possibly TRBD2 on 6 matching bases. This CDR3 is 15 amino acids long. V lost 3 bases to trimming and J lost 0 bases, with 12 bases between them. Germline CDR1 SNHLY, CDR2 FYNNEI. This CDR3 reads CASSDRGTSSYEQYF. DNA for the CDR3: TGTGCCAGCAGTGATCGCGGGACGAGCTCCTACGAGCAGTACTTC.

Details on this clone: A junction end diverges from the germline sequence, so it may reflect a read error. V usage is TRBV28 and J usage is TRBJ1-2, with D possibly TRBD1 on 5 matching bases. The CDR3 extends over 13 amino acids. Germline lookup yields CDR1 MDHEN and CDR2 SYDVKM. In DNA, the CDR3 is TGTGCCAGCCGTTTACAGGATTACTATGGCTACACCTTC. Translation: CASRLQDYYGYTF.

The gene calls are TRBV19 and TRBJ1-1, with a weak D call TRBD1 (6 bases). Trimming left V 5 bases short and J 0 bases short, with 16 bases between. Germline V gives CDR1 LNHDA, CDR2 SQIVND (reference sequence). There are 16 residues in the CDR3. This chain's CDR3 is CASSGITGLLNTEAFF. The CDR3 DNA reads TGTGCCAGTAGTGGAATAACAGGGTTATTGAACACTGAAGCTTTCTTT. Supplemented by reference TRBV19 and TRBJ1-1, the full variable domain reads DGGITQSPKYLFRKEGQNVTLSCEQNLNHDAMYWYRQDPGQGLRLIYYSQIVNDFQKGDIAEGYSVSREKKESFPLTVTSAQKNPTAFYLCASSGITGLLNTEAFFGQGTRLTVV.

This chain connects TRBV7-6 to TRBJ2-1, with TRBD2 identical over 9 bases. Germline values: CDR1 SGHVS, CDR2 FNYEAQ. The J segment lost 8 bases and the V segment lost 4 bases, leaving 12 bases of the junction unmatched. The CDR3 extends over 16 amino acids. CDR3 bases: TGTGCCAGCAGCTCCTCTCCGGGACTAGCCAGGGATGAGCAGTTCTTC. Residues: CASSSSPGLARDEQFF.

In its sample, this clone was seen once. The chain uses TRBV6-6 and TRBJ1-2, with D perhaps matching TRBD1 (5 bases). Germline assignment: CDR1 MNHNY and CDR2 SVGAGI (reference sequence). V shed 0 bases and J shed 7 bases, with 15 bases lying between them. The CDR3 is 15 residues long. The CDR3 nucleotides are TGTGCCAGCAGTTACTCGAAACGGGGGGTCGGTGGCTACACCTTC. It specifies CASSYSKRGVGGYTF.

CDR3 DNA sequence: TGTGCCAGCAGCCCCAGAAGCTACGAGCAGTACTTC. It codes for CASSPRSYEQYF. The chain joins TRBV6-2 or TRBV6-3 to TRBJ2-7; no reliable D call. CDR1 is MNHEY, CDR2 SVGEGT, per germline. The V end lost 6 bases, the J end lost 3 bases, and 9 bases lay between the germline ends. CDR3 length: 12 residues.